This T cell receptor (beta chain) was sequenced in a study of blood T cell repertoires in COVID-19. Turning to the study itself: Spain, Italy and the United States supplied samples that represented acute and convalescent COVID-19.

This table comes from immunoSEQ multiplex PCR, and its TCRdb copy is limited to in-frame clones, with some not included. The sample lists more than 200,000 clones, more than 75% seen once, with 7% to 8.5% in the top ten. In assigning cohorts, the study relied on participant-reported clinical history. CDR1 and CDR2 (germline): LGHDT, YNNKEL (reference sequence). This CDR3 spans 18 amino acids. Trimming took 1 base from V and 6 from J; bases not matched to a gene: 12. This sequence originates from a man under 40 in a cohort exposed to, infected with or recovered from COVID-19 (not recorded which). Sequenced input: PBMCs or T cells enriched from blood (not recorded which). The V gene is TRBV3-1 (or the pseudogene TRBV3-2), the J gene TRBJ2-3, with 11 bases lining up with TRBD2. CDR3 DNA sequence: TGTGCCAGCAGCCAAGGGAGCGGGCTAGCGGGAGGAGGGGATACGCAGTATTTT. This sequence encodes CASSQGSGLAGGGDTQYF.